What follows describes a single T cell receptor beta chain. This entry belongs to a study of blood T cell repertoires in COVID-19. Libraries were prepared by immunoSEQ multiplex PCR; TCRdb keeps only in-frame clonotypes and omits some of them. The sample comprises a few hundred thousand clones, over 75% of which are singletons, and approximately 0.99% rests with the top ten. The germline CDR1 and CDR2 sequences are SNHLY and FYNNEI. The junction had 10 bases not matched to a gene; V was cut back by 7 bases and J by 4 bases. This CDR3 region has 14 residues. This sequence was found in a woman between 25 and 40 years old who had recovered from COVID-19. The material sequenced was PBMCs or T cells enriched from blood (not recorded which). The gene calls are TRBV2 and TRBJ2-7; 7 bases match TRBD1. This CDR3 is CASKARGHTYEQYF. In DNA, the CDR3 is TGTGCCAGCAAGGCAAGGGGGCATACGTACGAGCAGTACTTC.